The 14 T cell receptor beta chains below were found in one sample sequenced in a study of persistence of HIV-infected CD4 T cells. The stimulus was lysate of CMV-infected fibroblasts, roughly 9.2 ug/mL. Memory cells lacking CD40L and CD69 with high CD45RO were sorted. This was the immunoSEQ version 4 assay in survey mode. Generated by immunoSEQ multiplex PCR, the TCRdb table keeps only in-frame clones and is missing some. The table shows about 33,000 clones, with 75% to 85% occurring only once. Antigens for these TCRs are unknown. Source: CD4+ T cells sorted from PBMCs after roughly 18-hour stimulation, taken from a patient who received antiretroviral therapy. The origin of the receptors is an adult man with HIV who was CMV-seropositive.

The chain couples TRBV11-2 to TRBJ2-3; 15 bases align to TRBD2. Per the germline V gene, CDR1 is SGHAT and CDR2 is FQNNGV. The CDR3 contains 19 residues. V lost 4 bases to trimming and J lost 6 bases; unmatched junction nucleotides: 14. CDR3 sequence: CASSSTLGTSGGSSDTQYF. CDR3 bases: TGTGCCAGCAGCTCAACCTTGGGGACTAGCGGGGGGTCGTCGGATACGCAGTATTTT.

The gene calls are TRBV9 and TRBJ1-1; unclear D gene. The germline CDR1 and CDR2 sequences are SGDLS and YYNGEE. V was cut by 0 bases and J by 4 bases, with 10 bases left in between. The CDR3 consists of 14 residues. CDR3 in amino acids: CASSVGWRSTEAFF. Written as DNA, the CDR3 is TGTGCCAGCAGCGTAGGATGGAGGAGCACTGAAGCTTTCTTT.

V and J are TRBV3-1 (or the pseudogene TRBV3-2) and TRBJ1-1, with 9 nucleotides matching TRBD1. V trimming: 6 bases; J trimming: 4 bases; junction bases outside the gene matches: 6. Germline V CDR1 and CDR2: LGHDT, YNNKEL (reference sequence). The CDR3 sequence is 14 residues long. For the CDR3, the DNA is TGTGCCAGCAGACCACCGACAGGGGGCACTGAAGCTTTCTTT. Translated: CASRPPTGGTEAFF.

The chain links TRBV12-2 to TRBJ2-7; TRBD1, as called in the table, went unchecked against the DNA. TRBV12-2 has pseudogene status. The CDR3 totals 15 residues. The CDR3 DNA sequence: TGTGCAAGTCGGAAGGAGAGGGACAGCTCCTACGAGCAGTACTTC. Protein sequence: CASRKERDSSYEQYF.

The chain is built from TRBV10-3 and TRBJ2-7, with D maybe TRBD1 (6 bases). The CDR3 spans 15 residues. Germline lookup yields CDR1 ENHRY and CDR2 SYGVKD. Between the trimmed V and J ends, which lost 3 bases and 4 bases, there was a span of 16 bases. This CDR3 is CAISDRGQLGYEQYF. In DNA, the CDR3 is TGTGCCATCAGTGATAGAGGACAGCTCGGGTACGAGCAGTACTTC.

V and J are TRBV19 and TRBJ1-1, with TRBD1 matching 10 bases. Trimming took 2 bases from V and 1 from J; bases not matched to a gene: 7. The CDR3 length is 17 residues. Germline lookup yields CDR1 LNHDA and CDR2 SQIVND (reference sequence). In DNA, the CDR3 is TGTGCCAGTAGTATATACCGACAGGGGGCCTGGAACACTGAAGCTTTCTTT. It encodes CASSIYRQGAWNTEAFF.

CDR3 loop: CASSPDKGSWGEQYF. The CDR3 nucleotides are TGTGCCAGCTCACCTGACAAAGGGTCCTGGGGTGAGCAGTACTTC. V is TRBV18 and J is TRBJ2-7; D is unclear. CDR1 is KGHSH and CDR2 is LQKENI in the germline V gene. V was cut by 3 bases and J by 7 bases, with 19 bases left in between. CDR3 size: 15 residues.

This rearrangement joins TRBV3-1 (or the pseudogene TRBV3-2) to TRBJ2-6, with D unresolved. Germline lookup yields CDR1 LGHDT and CDR2 YNNKEL (reference sequence). The V gene lost 0 bases and the J gene lost 4 bases, with 4 bases spanning the gap. The length of the CDR3 is 14 residues. The CDR3 region has the DNA TGTGCCAGCAGCCAAGATAAGGGGGCCAACGTCCTGACTTTC. This sequence encodes CASSQDKGANVLTF.

This clone was counted a single time. The chain combines TRBV5-1 with TRBJ1-1; 7 nucleotides align to TRBD1. The length of the CDR3 is 14 residues. V was clipped by 1 base and J by 4 bases; unmatched bases: 4. In germline, CDR1 is SGHRS, CDR2 YFSETQ. The chain's CDR3 is CASSLKGATTEAFF. The CDR3 DNA sequence: TGCGCCAGCAGCTTGAAGGGGGCGACCACTGAAGCTTTCTTT. Complete variable domain (other parts from reference TRBV5-1 and TRBJ1-1): KAGVTQTPRYLIKTRGQQVTLSCSPISGHRSVSWYQQTPGQGLQFLFEYFSETQRNKGNFPGRFSGRQFSNSRSEMNVSTLELGDSALYLCASSLKGATTEAFFGQGTRLTVV.

This clone came up a few times. The chain uses TRBV28 and TRBJ2-3; D tentatively fits TRBD1 or TRBD2 (6 bases each). The V gene's germline CDR1 is MDHEN and CDR2 SYDVKM. Trimming took off 7 bases at V and 4 bases at J, with 12 bases between the two ends. This CDR3 contains 13 residues. CDR3 in amino acids: CASTLGGSDTQYF. The CDR3 coding sequence is TGTGCCAGCACCCTGGGGGGCTCAGATACGCAGTATTTT. Combining the CDR3 with reference TRBV28 and TRBJ2-3 gives the whole variable domain DVKVTQSSRYLVKRTGEKVFLECVQDMDHENMFWYRQDPGLGLRLIYFSYDVKMKEKGDIPEGYSVSREKKERFSLILESASTNQTSMYLCASTLGGSDTQYFGPGTRLTVL.

The rearrangement joins TRBV5-4 to TRBJ1-5; D might be TRBD1 (5 bases). Germline assignment: CDR1 SGHNT and CDR2 YYREEE (reference sequence). This CDR3 has 13 amino acids. The ends were cut back, 4 bases at V and 9 bases at J, with 14 bases in the middle. CDR3 in DNA: TGTGCCAGCAGCCGTGGAGGGGAGGGGCCCCAGCATTTT. It yields the protein CASSRGGEGPQHF.

The chain has TRBV6-5 and TRBJ1-2; 7 bases align to TRBD1. This CDR3 is built from 15 residues. CDR1 MNHEY and CDR2 SVGAGI come from the germline V gene. V shed 6 bases, J shed 2 bases, and the junction held 9 bases outside the gene matches. The CDR3 DNA reads TGTGCCAGCAGCTCGACCTTGGGACAGAACTATGGCTACACCTTC. Amino acid sequence: CASSSTLGQNYGYTF.

A single count supports this clone. CDR3 loop: CASSRGQGGDGYTF. The CDR3 coding sequence is TGTGCCAGCAGTCGAGGACAGGGTGGTGATGGCTACACCTTC. V and J are TRBV7-2 and TRBJ1-2; 8 nucleotides align to TRBD1. The CDR3 runs to 14 residues. Per germline, CDR1 SGHTA and CDR2 FQGNSA. V dropped 6 bases and J dropped 6; count of bases not matched to a gene: 9.

As to this clone: Germline and junction disagree at one end, which may indicate a read error. V is TRBV9 and J is TRBJ1-1; 9 bases line up with TRBD1. In germline, CDR1 is SGDLS, CDR2 YYNGEE. There are 17 residues in the CDR3. As DNA, the CDR3 is TGTGCCAGCAGCGTGGACAGGGGCGAGATCTTAGTAACTGTAGCTTTCTTT. This gives the protein CASSVDRGEILVTVAFF.